Only a few counts were recorded for the clone carrying this T cell receptor (beta chain). CDR1 is MNHEY, CDR2 SMNVEV, per germline (reference sequence). The CDR3 spans 15 residues. Trimming shortened V by 5 bases and J by 5 bases, and 19 bases separated the two germline ends. This entry is derived from a study of blood T cell repertoires in COVID-19. Across the study: COVID-19 samples collected from the United States, Italy and Spain covered acute and convalescent phases. The cDNA or gDNA used as material had been derived from T cells, B-cell-depleted T cells, or PBMCs.

Authors' analysis steps: Estimates of nucleated cell counts were drawn from the amplification of reference gene primers. Method: immunoSEQ multiplex PCR; TCRdb's copy keeps in-frame clones and lacks some. The DNA was the basis for D and trimming; V, J and clone size are from that table. The profile shows about 45,000 clones, roughly 84% of them singletons. The clonotype comes from an elderly woman with acute or convalescent COVID-19. This chain links TRBV27 with TRBJ2-7; D possibly corresponds to TRBD2 (6 bases). Input material: peripheral blood. CDR3 in amino acids: CASSPKYRTTNEQYF. CDR3 bases: TGTGCCAGCAGTCCCAAGTACCGGACTACTAACGAGCAGTACTTC.